Listed here is a single T cell receptor beta chain. Its target is not known. The data derive from a study of beta chain features in type 1 diabetes. Study conclusions and caveats: Patients with Type 1 diabetes showed moderately but significantly shorter TCRB CDR3s in all four CD4+ subsets.

Germline loops: CDR1 SNHLY, CDR2 FYNNEI. The CDR3 sequence is 13 residues long. The J segment lost 5 bases and the V segment lost 7 bases, leaving 5 bases of the junction unmatched. Expressed TCRB transcripts were sequenced because the entire RNA isolate underwent reverse transcription. Profiling relied on immunoSEQ multiplex PCR, and the TCRdb table lists in-frame clones only, not all of them. The data show about 250,000 clones, 11% seen once. This clonotype was sampled from a man aged 25-45 years with type 1 diabetes. The rearrangement links TRBV2 to TRBJ1-1, with 9 bases aligning to TRBD1. Sequencing was carried out using naive CD4+ T cells from blood. CDR3 nucleotides: TGTGCCAGCAAACAGGGGGCGCTTACTGAAGCTTTCTTT. Protein: CASKQGALTEAFF.